One and the same sample provided the 24 T cell receptor beta chains below, sequenced in a study of cytomegalovirus exposure and HLA in healthy donors. The PCR employed 60 Vbeta primers together with 13 Jbeta primers. TCRdb's copy holds only in-frame clones and misses some; the assay was immunoSEQ multiplex PCR. The sample carries some 120,000 clones, about 81% recorded once. The sample taken for sequencing was PBMCs. These receptor sequences come from a woman younger than 45 in good health and CMV-seronegative.

The V and J genes are TRBV4-1 and TRBJ1-2; TRBD1 matches at 9 bases. Unmatched junction bases numbered 17, after V lost 1 base and J lost 8 bases. From germline, CDR1 is MGHRA and CDR2 YSYEKL. CDR3 length: 18 amino acids. As DNA, the CDR3 is TGCGCCAGCAGCCAAGCAGCAGAGGGACAGGGCCCTCGGGGAGGCTACACCTTC. Its translation: CASSQAAEGQGPRGGYTF.

This chain connects TRBV19 to TRBJ2-5; D is perhaps TRBD2 (6 bases). The ends were cut back, 2 bases at V and 5 bases at J, with 12 bases in the middle. This CDR3 is built from 14 residues. The germline CDR1 and CDR2 sequences are LNHDA and SQIVND (reference sequence). CDR3 sequence: CASSINGGGETQYF. CDR3 nucleotides: TGTGCCAGTAGTATAAACGGGGGTGGGGAGACCCAGTACTTC.

This clone was recorded only once. The chain has TRBV18 and TRBJ2-1, with 9 bases fitting TRBD1. The V gene end was trimmed by 8 bases and the J gene end by 6 bases; junction bases not matched to a gene: 11. The CDR3 covers 15 residues. The germline V gene encodes CDR1 KGHSH and CDR2 LQKENI. The CDR3 nucleotides are TGTGCCAGCCGACGAGGACAGGGGATACTCAATGAGCAGTTCTTC. Protein sequence: CASRRGQGILNEQFF.

The CDR3 DNA reads TGCGCCAGCAGCTTGACTGGGACTAGCGGGAGGGCCCAGGGCGAGCAGTACTTC. It translates to CASSLTGTSGRAQGEQYF. The rearrangement uses TRBV5-1 and TRBJ2-7; 16 positions agree with TRBD2. Germline V CDR1 and CDR2: SGHRS, YFSETQ. With V trimmed by 1 base and J by 6 bases, 10 bases remained unmatched. CDR3 size: 18 residues.

This chain connects TRBV6-6 to TRBJ1-5, with D hard to call. This CDR3 spans 14 amino acids. The germline gives CDR1 MNHNY, CDR2 SVGAGI (reference sequence). V was shortened by 4 bases and J by 7 bases, with 14 bases between the two germline ends. This CDR3 is CASSSPPSGQPQHF. The CDR3 nucleotides read TGTGCCAGCAGTTCGCCCCCATCCGGGCAGCCCCAGCATTTT.

V and J are TRBV6-4 and TRBJ2-2; D may be TRBD2 (5 bases). Germline assignment: CDR1 MRHNA and CDR2 SNTAGT. This CDR3 contains 14 residues. V was pared by 3 bases and J by 8 bases, with 13 bases between. Here the CDR3 reads CASSEIGGRGELFF. CDR3 bases: TGTGCCAGCAGTGAAATTGGAGGTCGGGGGGAGCTGTTTTTT.

CDR3 in DNA: TGCGCCAGCAGCTTGGAAGGGGGTTGGACTGAAGCTTTCTTT. Residues: CASSLEGGWTEAFF. This chain uses TRBV5-1 with TRBJ1-1, with D possibly being TRBD1 (6 bases). V lost 0 bases, J lost 5 bases, and 11 bases lay in between. The CDR3 runs 14 residues. Per the germline V gene, CDR1 is SGHRS and CDR2 is YFSETQ. Complete variable domain (other parts from reference TRBV5-1 and TRBJ1-1): KAGVTQTPRYLIKTRGQQVTLSCSPISGHRSVSWYQQTPGQGLQFLFEYFSETQRNKGNFPGRFSGRQFSNSRSEMNVSTLELGDSALYLCASSLEGGWTEAFFGQGTRLTVV.

The V and J genes are TRBV7-8 and TRBJ1-3; D ambiguous. Germline CDR1 is SGHVS and CDR2 is FQNEAQ. Trimming removed 3 bases from V and 4 bases from J, with 4 bases in between. The CDR3 extends over 12 amino acids. Here the CDR3 DNA reads TGTGCCAGCAGCTTTTCGGGAAACACCATATATTTT. Translation gives CASSFSGNTIYF.

CDR3 amino acids: CASSPSSSGIREQYF. DNA of the CDR3: TGTGCCAGCAGTCCATCTTCTAGCGGGATCCGCGAGCAGTACTTC. This sequence joins TRBV28 and TRBJ2-7; TRBD2 agrees at 9 bases. Trimming took 5 bases from V and 6 from J; bases not matched to a gene: 11. From germline, CDR1 is MDHEN and CDR2 SYDVKM. CDR3 length: 15 amino acids.

V is TRBV19 and J is TRBJ1-3; a possible D gene is TRBD1 (6 bases). Germline loops: CDR1 LNHDA, CDR2 SQIVND (reference sequence). V was clipped by 10 bases and J by 0 bases, with 22 bases between them. The CDR3 has 17 amino acids. The CDR3 DNA reads TGTGCCACCACCCGACCCTCCGGGACATTCTCTGGAAACACCATATATTTT. It yields the protein CATTRPSGTFSGNTIYF.

V and J are TRBV9 and TRBJ2-7; 10 bases map to TRBD1. This CDR3 is built from 14 residues. Germline values: CDR1 SGDLS, CDR2 YYNGEE. The junction had 2 bases not matched to a gene; V was cut back by 2 bases and J by 3 bases. CDR3 residues: CASSVGQGDYEQYF. The CDR3 coding sequence is TGTGCCAGCAGCGTTGGACAGGGGGACTACGAGCAGTACTTC.

This clone occurred once. The rearrangement links TRBV6-5 to TRBJ1-3, with 7 positions matching TRBD1. This CDR3 is built from 15 residues. The V gene end was trimmed by 6 bases and the J gene end by 0 bases; junction bases not matched to a gene: 5. Germline V CDR1 and CDR2: MNHEY, SVGAGI. The CDR3 loop is CASSRDRLSGNTIYF. In nucleotides, the CDR3 is TGTGCCAGCAGCAGGGACAGACTCTCTGGAAACACCATATATTTT.

The gene calls are TRBV5-1 and TRBJ2-5; 8 positions match TRBD2. J lost 5 bases, V lost 4 bases, and 7 bases had no gene match. The CDR3 totals 14 residues. Germline V gene lookup returns CDR1 SGHRS and CDR2 YFSETQ. This chain's CDR3 is CASSPREGLETQYF. CDR3 nucleotides: TGCGCCAGCAGCCCACGGGAGGGCCTTGAGACCCAGTACTTC.

The J gene is TRBJ2-7, the V gene TRBV4-1; 8 bases line up with TRBD1. Germline V lookup: CDR1 MGHRA, CDR2 YSYEKL. J gave up 1 base and V 0 bases, and 14 bases lay outside the gene matches. The CDR3 length is 19 residues. The CDR3 region has the DNA TGCGCCAGCAGCCAAGATCGGCCTTCGACGGGACAGGTATCCTACGAGCAGTACTTC. Amino acids: CASSQDRPSTGQVSYEQYF.

The V and J genes are TRBV5-1 and TRBJ2-7; D gene unclear. Trimming stripped 1 base from V and 2 bases from J, with 7 bases between. CDR1 and CDR2 from the germline V gene are SGHRS and YFSETQ. The CDR3 is 13 amino acids. The CDR3 nucleotides read TGCGCCAGCAGCTTGACACATGCCTACGAGCAGTACTTC. This sequence encodes CASSLTHAYEQYF.

The rearrangement links TRBV4-1 to TRBJ1-6, with D unresolved. Per germline, CDR1 MGHRA and CDR2 YSYEKL. The CDR3 loop spans 19 amino acids. The V and J ends lost 1 base and 2 bases respectively, with 18 bases between them. The CDR3 region is CASSQVLYGVETYNSPLHF. Written as DNA, the CDR3 is TGCGCCAGCAGCCAAGTCCTTTACGGGGTAGAAACCTATAATTCACCCCTCCACTTT.

The chain recombines TRBV19 with TRBJ1-1; a weak D match, TRBD1 (5 bases). The CDR3 contains 13 residues. Per germline, CDR1 LNHDA and CDR2 SQIVND (reference sequence). Trimming stripped 2 bases from V and 7 bases from J, with 11 bases between. The CDR3 sequence: CASSIRQKSEAFF. The DNA for the CDR3 is TGTGCCAGTAGTATAAGACAGAAAAGTGAAGCTTTCTTT.

This chain joins TRBV7-2 and TRBJ1-1; 9 bases map to TRBD1. The CDR3 sequence is 12 residues long. V was pared by 5 bases and J by 10 bases, with 5 bases of the junction left unmatched. Germline CDR1 is SGHTA and CDR2 is FQGNSA. The CDR3 is CASSLDRGSAFF. The CDR3 DNA sequence: TGTGCCAGCAGCCTGGACAGGGGATCAGCTTTCTTT.

The rearrangement links TRBV7-3 to TRBJ1-1, with 8 bases matching TRBD1. The germline gives CDR1 SGHTA, CDR2 FQGTGA. CDR3 length equals 13 residues. V trimming: 5 bases; J trimming: 6 bases; junction bases outside the gene matches: 5. CDR3 sequence: CASSPGQGAEAFF. The CDR3 DNA follows: TGTGCCAGCAGCCCCGGACAGGGTGCTGAAGCTTTCTTT.

The chain is built from TRBV7-8 and TRBJ2-7; 13 nucleotides agree with TRBD2. Germline lookup yields CDR1 SGHVS and CDR2 FQNEAQ. J gave up 3 bases and V 5 bases, and 4 bases lay outside the gene matches. CDR3 length: 15 residues. The CDR3 DNA follows: TGTGCCAGCAGCCCGGGACTAGCGGGACTCTACGAGCAGTACTTC. It codes for CASSPGLAGLYEQYF. Full variable domain (outside the CDR3, taken from reference TRBV7-8 and TRBJ2-7): GAGVSQSPRYKVAKRGQDVALRCDPISGHVSLFWYQQALGQGPEFLTYFQNEAQLDKSGLPSDRFFAERPEGSVSTLKIQRTQQEDSAVYLCASSPGLAGLYEQYFGPGTRLTVT.

The genes are TRBV2 and TRBJ1-2, with D unresolved. There are 12 residues in the CDR3. From germline, CDR1 is SNHLY and CDR2 FYNNEI. Trimming took off 8 bases at V and 7 bases at J, with 14 bases between the two ends. CDR3 residues: CASGALASGYTF. CDR3 bases: TGTGCCAGCGGAGCCCTCGCTAGTGGCTACACCTTC.

This clone occurred a few times. The chain employs TRBV6-1 and TRBJ2-7, with 7 bases that match TRBD1. CDR1 MNHNS and CDR2 SASEGT come from the germline V gene. With V trimmed by 2 bases and J by 4 bases, 2 bases remained unmatched. There are 13 residues in the CDR3. CDR3 residues: CASSERDRYEQYF. DNA of the CDR3: TGTGCCAGCAGTGAAAGGGACAGATACGAGCAGTACTTC.

The chain couples TRBV4-1 to TRBJ1-2; 9 positions match TRBD1. Losses at the gene ends were 4 bases for V and 0 bases for J; bases not matched to a gene: 9. CDR3 length: 17 amino acids. Looked up from germline, CDR1 is MGHRA and CDR2 is YSYEKL. CDR3 in amino acids: CASSLLRDRESNYGYTF. For the CDR3, the DNA is TGCGCCAGCAGCCTACTCCGGGACAGGGAATCTAACTATGGCTACACCTTC.

The chain has TRBV28 and TRBJ1-2, with TRBD1 as a possible D gene (6 bases). CDR3 length: 13 amino acids. Germline loops: CDR1 MDHEN, CDR2 SYDVKM. V lost 6 bases and J lost 2, with 10 bases in between. The CDR3 loop reads CASRPTGNYGYTF. CDR3 bases: TGTGCCAGCAGACCAACAGGGAACTATGGCTACACCTTC.